The following is a T cell receptor beta chain sequence with its context. Its target is unknown. The data belong to a study of cytomegalovirus exposure and HLA in healthy donors. The study, taken as a whole, reports: Common viral pathogens seemed to be connected with several of the most significant clusters, according to a later analysis. Clonal expansion, a later analysis showed, was greater in HLA-associated TCR beta chains than in equally common others. Earlier analysis looked at TCR beta V segments, and most were productive about 87% or about 30% of the time.

The CDR3 spans 15 residues. After removal of 4 bases from V and 1 base from J, the junction contained 7 bases not matched to a gene. Germline CDR1 SGDLS, CDR2 YYNGEE. The PCR ran on 60 Vbeta and 13 Jbeta primers. Profiled with immunoSEQ multiplex PCR; TCRdb holds only in-frame clones, not every one. This sample has about 130,000 clones, with over 75% found just once. What was sequenced was PBMCs. This receptor was obtained from a boy aged 5-17 years in good health and CMV-seronegative. J is TRBJ1-1 and V is TRBV9; 7 bases align to TRBD1. The CDR3 is CASSPRGPPNTEAFF. The CDR3 bases are TGTGCCAGCAGCCCGAGGGGGCCCCCGAACACTGAAGCTTTCTTT.